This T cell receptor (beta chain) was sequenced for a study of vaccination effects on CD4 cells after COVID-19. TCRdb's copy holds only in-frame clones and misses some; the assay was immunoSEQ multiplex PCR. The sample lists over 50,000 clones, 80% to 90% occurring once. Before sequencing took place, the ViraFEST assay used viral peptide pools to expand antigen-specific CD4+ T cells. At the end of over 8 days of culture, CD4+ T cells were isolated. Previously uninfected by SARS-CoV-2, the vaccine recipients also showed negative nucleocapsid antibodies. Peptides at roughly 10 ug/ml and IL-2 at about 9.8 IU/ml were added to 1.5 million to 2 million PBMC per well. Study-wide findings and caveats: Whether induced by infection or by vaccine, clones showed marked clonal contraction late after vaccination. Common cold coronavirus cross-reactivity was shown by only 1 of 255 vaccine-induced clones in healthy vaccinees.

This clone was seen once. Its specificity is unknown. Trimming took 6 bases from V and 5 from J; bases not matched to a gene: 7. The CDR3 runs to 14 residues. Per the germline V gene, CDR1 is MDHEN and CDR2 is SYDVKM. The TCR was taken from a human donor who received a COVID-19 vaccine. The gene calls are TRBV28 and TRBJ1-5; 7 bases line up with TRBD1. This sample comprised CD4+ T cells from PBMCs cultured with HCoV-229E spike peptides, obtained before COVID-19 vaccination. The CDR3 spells CASSQRTGYQPQHF. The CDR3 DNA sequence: TGTGCCAGCAGCCAAAGGACAGGATATCAGCCCCAGCATTTT.